The 28 T cell receptor beta chains reported below all come from one sample, sequenced in a study of T-cell memory formation after mild COVID-19. TCRdb itself ran the 5' RACE reads through MiXCR, one entry per CDR3 protein. The repertoire includes roughly 400,000 distinct CDR3 sequences, about a sixth of them detected once, and roughly a fifth sits in the top ten. Sequencing was performed on PBMCs or a T cell subset sorted from them (not recorded which). All receptors come from a man younger than 30 who had mild COVID-19 (a few samples of this study predate the infection). Cell type and time point are not known.

This clonotype has a handful of counts. The genes are TRBV7-2 and TRBJ2-3, with 8 nucleotides matching TRBD2. CDR1 and CDR2 (germline): SGHTA, FQGNSA. V was clipped by 5 bases and J by 0 bases; unmatched bases: 10. The CDR3 is 17 residues long. CDR3 in DNA: TGTGCCAGCAGCCCCCTGGGGGCGGGGGGTAGCACAGATACGCAGTATTTT. Its translation: CASSPLGAGGSTDTQYF. The variable domain in full, with the rest retrieved from reference TRBV7-2 and TRBJ2-3, is GAGVSQSPSNKVTEKGKDVELRCDPISGHTALYWYRQSLGQGLEFLIYFQGNSAPDKSGLPSDRFSAERTGGSVSTLTIQRTQQEDSAVYLCASSPLGAGGSTDTQYFGPGTRLTVL.

This clonotype has just a few counts. This sequence joins TRBV6-6 and TRBJ2-2; no clear D. This CDR3 comprises 14 residues. V lost 5 bases, J lost 4 bases, and 11 bases lay in between. From germline, CDR1 is MNHNY and CDR2 SVGAGI (reference sequence). CDR3 amino acids: CASSPTLGTGELFF. CDR3 DNA: TGTGCCAGCAGTCCAACCCTGGGCACCGGGGAGCTGTTTTTT.

This clonotype was observed a handful of times. V is TRBV29-1 and J is TRBJ2-5; D remains unclear. The CDR3 is 11 residues long. Per germline, CDR1 SQVTM and CDR2 ANQGSEA. The ends were cut back, 7 bases at V and 1 base at J, with 7 bases in the middle. The CDR3 protein is CSGGLQETQYF. The CDR3 DNA sequence: TGCAGCGGGGGTCTCCAAGAGACCCAGTACTTC.

The chain recombines TRBV18 with TRBJ1-1; unclear D gene. Trimming took 8 bases from V and 1 from J, leaving 11 bases between them. This CDR3 comprises 13 residues. Germline V lookup: CDR1 KGHSH, CDR2 LQKENI. The CDR3 is CASQVGENTEAFF. The CDR3 DNA reads TGTGCCAGCCAAGTCGGGGAGAACACTGAAGCTTTCTTT.

This clonotype has just a few counts. This chain uses TRBV12-3 or TRBV12-4 with TRBJ1-1; D might be TRBD1 (5 bases). This CDR3 is 12 amino acids long. The V end was cut by 1 base, the J end by 13 bases, with 13 bases between. The CDR3 region is CASSLVQGTGFF. The CDR3 nucleotides are TGTGCCAGCAGTTTAGTCCAGGGAACGGGTTTCTTT.

The J gene is TRBJ1-1, the V gene TRBV4-2; the D is unclear. The CDR3 has 13 amino acids. Germline V gives CDR1 LGHNA, CDR2 YNFKEQ. V lost 1 base, J lost 3 bases, and 6 bases lay in between. The CDR3 sequence is CASSQGSDTEAFF. CDR3 coding DNA: TGTGCCAGCAGCCAAGGAAGCGACACTGAAGCTTTCTTT.

This clonotype was seen a handful of times. The chain recombines TRBV7-9 with TRBJ1-2, with D uncertain. V lost 0 bases to trimming and J lost 4 bases, with 9 bases between them. CDR1 is SEHNR, CDR2 FQNEAQ, per germline (reference sequence). CDR3 length equals 14 residues. The CDR3 region is CASSLAVSRYGYTF. CDR3 in DNA: TGTGCCAGCAGCTTAGCCGTATCCCGCTATGGCTACACCTTC. The complete variable domain, with remaining parts taken from reference TRBV7-9 and TRBJ1-2, reads DTGVSQNPRHKITKRGQNVTFRCDPISEHNRLYWYRQTLGQGPEFLTYFQNEAQLEKSRLLSDRFSAERPKGSFSTLEIQRTEQGDSAMYLCASSLAVSRYGYTFGSGTRLTVV.

This clonotype was detected many times. Written as DNA, the CDR3 is TGCAGTGCCCGGGACAGGGGTTATTCACCCCTCCACTTT. It is translated as CSARDRGYSPLHF. The chain combines TRBV20-1 with TRBJ1-6; 10 nucleotides agree with TRBD1. V gave up 6 bases and J gave up 8 bases; unmatched junction bases: 4. This CDR3 is 13 amino acids long. Germline V gives CDR1 DFQATT, CDR2 SNEGSKA (reference sequence).

This rearrangement joins TRBV3-1 to TRBJ2-1; no firm D call. Germline V CDR1 and CDR2: LGHDT, YNNKEL (reference sequence). Trimming stripped 4 bases from V and 4 bases from J, with 17 bases between. This CDR3 region has 16 residues. The CDR3 nucleotides are TGTGCCAGCAGCCCACAAAATAAAGGCTTATACAATGAGCAGTTCTTC. As protein: CASSPQNKGLYNEQFF.

In its sample, this clonotype was seen a few times. This chain uses TRBV7-2 with TRBJ2-3; 9 bases map to TRBD2. Germline lookup yields CDR1 SGHTA and CDR2 FQGNSA. The CDR3 is 15 residues long. Trimming removed 4 bases from V and 2 bases from J; junction bases left unmatched: 4. The CDR3 nucleotides are TGTGCCAGCAGCTCGCAGCGGGGGGTCACAGATACGCAGTATTTT. Its translation is CASSSQRGVTDTQYF. Supplemented by reference TRBV7-2 and TRBJ2-3, the full variable domain reads GAGVSQSPSNKVTEKGKDVELRCDPISGHTALYWYRQSLGQGLEFLIYFQGNSAPDKSGLPSDRFSAERTGGSVSTLTIQRTQQEDSAVYLCASSSQRGVTDTQYFGPGTRLTVL.

The chain carries TRBV7-8 and TRBJ2-7; TRBD2 is a possible D gene (6 bases). Per germline, CDR1 SGHVS and CDR2 FQNEAQ. The CDR3 contains 17 residues. Trimming pared 2 bases from V and 4 bases from J, leaving 21 bases between. CDR3 sequence reads: CASSLSNRAGPRYEQYF. The CDR3 DNA is TGTGCCAGCAGCTTAAGTAATAGGGCGGGACCCAGATACGAGCAGTACTTC.

The chain employs TRBV5-1 and TRBJ1-1; the D gene is possibly TRBD1 (6 bases). Germline values: CDR1 SGHRS, CDR2 YFSETQ. The germline V and J ends were trimmed by 7 bases and 6 bases, with 25 bases remaining between them. This CDR3 has 16 amino acids. The chain's CDR3 is CASRPLNLQGGAEAFF. The CDR3 nucleotides read TGCGCCAGCCGGCCGTTAAACTTACAGGGAGGCGCTGAAGCTTTCTTT.

This chain links TRBV5-5 with TRBJ1-6; D call uncertain. Looked up from germline, CDR1 is SGHKS and CDR2 is YYEKEE (reference sequence). The ends were cut back, 2 bases at V and 8 bases at J, with 11 bases in the middle. The CDR3 contains 14 residues. CDR3 amino acids: CASSFWLGDSPLHF. CDR3 DNA sequence: TGTGCCAGCAGCTTTTGGTTGGGCGATTCACCCCTCCACTTT.

This clonotype was counted between two and nine times. The chain links TRBV7-9 to TRBJ1-3; possible D gene TRBD1, 5 bases. The germline V gene encodes CDR1 SEHNR and CDR2 FQNEAQ (reference sequence). Trimming cost V 4 bases and J 2 bases, with 12 bases left between them. This CDR3 region has 15 residues. CDR3 sequence: CASSSPWGTGNTIYF. CDR3 DNA: TGTGCCAGCAGCTCGCCCTGGGGGACTGGAAACACCATATATTTT. The whole variable domain, remainder taken from reference TRBV7-9 and TRBJ1-3, is DTGVSQNPRHKITKRGQNVTFRCDPISEHNRLYWYRQTLGQGPEFLTYFQNEAQLEKSRLLSDRFSAERPKGSFSTLEIQRTEQGDSAMYLCASSSPWGTGNTIYFGEGSWLTVV.

This clonotype has only a few counts. V is TRBV5-1 and J is TRBJ2-5; no reliable D call. Germline lookup yields CDR1 SGHRS and CDR2 YFSETQ. Trimming took 2 bases from V and 0 from J, leaving 8 bases between them. There are 14 residues in the CDR3. CDR3 nucleotide sequence: TGCGCCAGCAGCTTCCAGGCGAACCAAGAGACCCAGTACTTC. Its translation is CASSFQANQETQYF.

This clonotype has a handful of counts. This sequence joins TRBV5-5 and TRBJ1-2; TRBD1 agrees at 11 bases. The CDR3 sequence is 13 residues long. Losses at the gene ends were 6 bases for V and 7 bases for J; bases not matched to a gene: 5. The V gene's germline CDR1 is SGHKS and CDR2 YYEKEE (reference sequence). In DNA, the CDR3 is TGTGCCAGCACCGTGGACAGGGGGCTTGGCTACACCTTC. Translation gives CASTVDRGLGYTF.

The chain uses TRBV6-5 and TRBJ2-3; TRBD2 agrees at 10 bases. This CDR3 spans 15 amino acids. The germline CDR1 and CDR2 sequences are MNHEY and SVGAGI. V lost 6 bases to trimming and J lost 4 bases; unmatched junction nucleotides: 7. The CDR3 region is CASSQSGGAADTQYF. For the CDR3, the DNA is TGTGCCAGCAGCCAGAGCGGGGGGGCGGCAGATACGCAGTATTTT.

This clonotype was seen only a few times. The chain has TRBV19 and TRBJ2-3; no reliable D call. CDR3 length: 12 amino acids. V was trimmed by 3 bases and J by 6 bases, leaving 7 bases between them. Germline V CDR1 and CDR2: LNHDA, SQIVND (reference sequence). CDR3 sequence: CASSIPEDTQYF. In nucleotides, the CDR3 is TGTGCCAGTAGTATCCCGGAGGATACGCAGTATTTT.

The sample holds a few counts of this clonotype. The J gene is TRBJ2-5, the V gene TRBV4-3; D gene unclear. With 0 bases removed from V and 5 bases from J, the gap between germline ends came to 16 bases. Germline CDR1 is LGHNA and CDR2 is YSLEER. The CDR3 runs to 16 residues. CDR3 in amino acids: CASSQDSGLVGETQYF. The CDR3 DNA reads as TGCGCCAGCAGCCAAGATAGTGGCCTAGTCGGCGAGACCCAGTACTTC.

This clonotype has more than one count but fewer than ten. This rearrangement joins TRBV7-2 to TRBJ1-6; 7 nucleotides match TRBD1. Germline V gene lookup returns CDR1 SGHTA and CDR2 FQGNSA. V was pared by 1 base and J by 15 bases, with 9 bases of the junction left unmatched. CDR3 length equals 14 residues. The CDR3 sequence is CASSLGGDSKVLHF. The CDR3, as DNA: TGTGCCAGCAGCTTAGGCGGGGACAGTAAGGTCCTCCACTTT.

The chain uses TRBV12-3 or TRBV12-4 and TRBJ1-2; 8 bases agree with TRBD1. V shed 5 bases, J shed 3 bases, and the junction held 14 bases outside the gene matches. The CDR3 consists of 17 residues. The CDR3 is CASSTLGRGHGDYGYTF. As DNA, the CDR3 is TGTGCCAGCAGTACTTTGGGCAGGGGGCACGGGGACTATGGCTACACCTTC.

This chain uses TRBV20-1 with TRBJ1-2; TRBD1 might be the D (6 bases). Trimming took off 2 bases at V and 1 base at J, with 20 bases between the two ends. CDR1 is DFQATT and CDR2 is SNEGSKA in the germline V gene (reference sequence). The CDR3 consists of 17 residues. CDR3 residues: CSARTDRPNRHNYGYTF. CDR3 DNA: TGCAGTGCTAGAACTGACAGGCCTAACCGTCATAACTATGGCTACACCTTC.

Only a few counts were recorded for this clonotype. The V and J genes are TRBV12-3 or TRBV12-4 and TRBJ2-3; no definite D call. V lost 2 bases and J lost 7, with 10 bases in between. The CDR3 has 13 amino acids. The CDR3 nucleotides are TGTGCCAGCAGTTTACTGGCAATTCATACGCAGTATTTT. Amino acid sequence: CASSLLAIHTQYF.

This clonotype has at least ten counts. The genes are TRBV18 and TRBJ2-2; D possibly corresponds to TRBD2 (6 bases). Per germline, CDR1 KGHSH and CDR2 LQKENI. This CDR3 has 15 amino acids. V was cut by 1 base and J by 1 base, with 7 bases left in between. As DNA, the CDR3 is TGTGCCAGCTCACCACTGCGGGGGAACACCGGGGAGCTGTTTTTT. It yields the protein CASSPLRGNTGELFF.

This clonotype was seen a handful of times. The rearrangement links TRBV5-1 to TRBJ2-7; D is unresolved. V lost 1 base and J lost 3, with 11 bases in between. The CDR3 has 14 residues. The germline gives CDR1 SGHRS, CDR2 YFSETQ. CDR3 sequence: CASSLSPGDYEQYV. The CDR3 coding sequence is TGCGCCAGCAGCTTGAGTCCAGGTGACTACGAGCAGTACGTC.

V is TRBV7-6 and J is TRBJ1-2; 7 bases fit TRBD1. V shed 5 bases and J 7 bases; nucleotides not matched to a gene: 13. Germline V lookup: CDR1 SGHVS, CDR2 FNYEAQ. CDR3 size: 15 residues. The chain's CDR3 is CASSPRQGGRSGYTF. The DNA of the CDR3 is TGTGCCAGCAGCCCCAGACAGGGAGGGCGGAGTGGCTACACCTTC.

This clonotype was counted between two and nine times. This chain links TRBV7-7 with TRBJ2-5; 7 bases are a match to TRBD2. Germline lookup yields CDR1 SSHAT and CDR2 FNYEAQ (reference sequence). Trimming took 1 base from V and 5 from J; bases not matched to a gene: 10. The CDR3 has 16 residues. The CDR3 protein is CASSLVASGGLETQYF. CDR3 coding DNA: TGTGCCAGCAGCTTAGTGGCTAGCGGAGGATTGGAGACCCAGTACTTC.

The chain links TRBV12-3 or TRBV12-4 to TRBJ1-5, with a possible D match to TRBD1 (6 bases). V lost 8 bases, J lost 7 bases, and 15 bases lay in between. The CDR3 has 13 residues. The CDR3 is CASVMGHSQPQHF. In DNA form, the CDR3 reads TGTGCCAGCGTCATGGGACACTCCCAGCCCCAGCATTTT.